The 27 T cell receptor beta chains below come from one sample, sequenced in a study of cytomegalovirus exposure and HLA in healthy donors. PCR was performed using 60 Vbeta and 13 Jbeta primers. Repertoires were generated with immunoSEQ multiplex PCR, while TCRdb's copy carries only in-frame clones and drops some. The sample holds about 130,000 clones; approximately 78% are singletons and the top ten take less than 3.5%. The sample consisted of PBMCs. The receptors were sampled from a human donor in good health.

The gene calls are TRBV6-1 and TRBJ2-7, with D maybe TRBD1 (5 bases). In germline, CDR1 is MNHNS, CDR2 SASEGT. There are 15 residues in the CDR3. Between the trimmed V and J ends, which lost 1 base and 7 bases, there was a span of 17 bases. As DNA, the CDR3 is TGTGCCAGCAGTGAAGTATGGGCTCGTCGACAGGAGCAGTACTTC. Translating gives CASSEVWARRQEQYF.

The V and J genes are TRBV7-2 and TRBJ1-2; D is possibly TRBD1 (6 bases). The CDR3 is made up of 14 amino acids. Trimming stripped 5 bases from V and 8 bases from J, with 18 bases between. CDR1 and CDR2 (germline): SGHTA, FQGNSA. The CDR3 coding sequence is TGTGCCAGCAGCCCCACAGGGCGGAAATACGGCTACACCTTC. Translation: CASSPTGRKYGYTF.

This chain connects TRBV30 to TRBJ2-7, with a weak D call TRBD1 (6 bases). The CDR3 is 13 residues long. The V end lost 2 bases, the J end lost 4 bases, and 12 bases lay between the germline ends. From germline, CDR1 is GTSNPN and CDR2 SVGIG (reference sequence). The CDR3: CAWSLGARYEQYF. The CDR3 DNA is TGTGCCTGGAGTTTGGGGGCTCGGTACGAGCAGTACTTC. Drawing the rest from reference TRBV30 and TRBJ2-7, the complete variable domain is SQTIHQWPATLVQPVGSPLSLECTVEGTSNPNLYWYRQAAGRGLQLLFYSVGIGQISSEVPQNLSASRPQDRQFILSSKKLLLSDSGFYLCAWSLGARYEQYFGPGTRLTVT.

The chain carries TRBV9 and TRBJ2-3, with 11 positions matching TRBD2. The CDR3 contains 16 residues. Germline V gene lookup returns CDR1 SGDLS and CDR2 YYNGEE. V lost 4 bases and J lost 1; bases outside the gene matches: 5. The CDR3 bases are TGTGCCAGCAGCATACTAGCGGGGGCAGGCACAGATACGCAGTATTTT. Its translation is CASSILAGAGTDTQYF.

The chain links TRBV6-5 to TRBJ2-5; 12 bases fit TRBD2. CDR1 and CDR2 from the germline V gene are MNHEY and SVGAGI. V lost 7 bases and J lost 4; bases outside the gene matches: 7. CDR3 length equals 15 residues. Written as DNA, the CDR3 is TGTGCCAGCACGGCTAGCGGGGGGGCAATAGAGACCCAGTACTTC. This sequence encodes CASTASGGAIETQYF.

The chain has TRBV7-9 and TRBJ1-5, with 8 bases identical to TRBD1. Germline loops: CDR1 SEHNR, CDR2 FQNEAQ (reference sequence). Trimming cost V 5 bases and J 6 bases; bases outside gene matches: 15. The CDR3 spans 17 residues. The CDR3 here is CASSPLPLGQGGQPQHF. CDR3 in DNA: TGTGCCAGCAGCCCCTTACCTCTAGGACAGGGCGGTCAGCCCCAGCATTTT.

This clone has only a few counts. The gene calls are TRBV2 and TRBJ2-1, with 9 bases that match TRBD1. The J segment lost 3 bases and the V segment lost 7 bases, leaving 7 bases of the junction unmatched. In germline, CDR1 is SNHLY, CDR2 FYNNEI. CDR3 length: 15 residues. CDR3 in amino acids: CASKPGQGIYNEQFF. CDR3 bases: TGTGCCAGCAAGCCCGGACAGGGGATCTACAATGAGCAGTTCTTC.

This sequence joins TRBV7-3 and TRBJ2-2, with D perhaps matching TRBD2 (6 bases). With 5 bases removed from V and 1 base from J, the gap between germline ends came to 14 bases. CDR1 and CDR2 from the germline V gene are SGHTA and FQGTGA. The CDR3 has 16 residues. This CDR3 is CASSPGARENTGELFF. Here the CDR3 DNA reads TGTGCCAGCAGCCCAGGAGCGCGGGAGAACACCGGGGAGCTGTTTTTT.

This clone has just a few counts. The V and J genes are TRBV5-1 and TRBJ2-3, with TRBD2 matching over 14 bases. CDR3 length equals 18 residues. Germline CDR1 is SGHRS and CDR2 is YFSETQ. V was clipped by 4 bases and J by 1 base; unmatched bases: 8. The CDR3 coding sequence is TGCGCCAGCAGCCCTGGGACTAGCGGGAGAGTAGGCACAGATACGCAGTATTTT. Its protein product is CASSPGTSGRVGTDTQYF.

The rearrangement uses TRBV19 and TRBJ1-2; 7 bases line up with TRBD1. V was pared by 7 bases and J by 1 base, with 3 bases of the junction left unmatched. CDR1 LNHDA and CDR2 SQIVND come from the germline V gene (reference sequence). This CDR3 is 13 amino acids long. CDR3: CASKAGGNYGYTF. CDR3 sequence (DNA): TGTGCCAGTAAGGCAGGGGGTAACTATGGCTACACCTTC.

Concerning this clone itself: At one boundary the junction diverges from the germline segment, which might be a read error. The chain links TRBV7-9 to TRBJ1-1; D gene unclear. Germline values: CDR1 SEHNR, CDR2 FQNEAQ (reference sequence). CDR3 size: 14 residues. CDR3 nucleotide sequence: TGTTCCAGCAGCTTAGAAACTCTGAACACTGAAGCTTTCTTT. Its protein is CSSSLETLNTEAFF.

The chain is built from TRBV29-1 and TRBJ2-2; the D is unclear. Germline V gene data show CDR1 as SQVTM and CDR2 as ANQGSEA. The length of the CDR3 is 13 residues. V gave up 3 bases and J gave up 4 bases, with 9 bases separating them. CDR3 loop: CSVDGQATGELFF. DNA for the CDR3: TGCAGCGTTGATGGTCAGGCCACCGGGGAGCTGTTTTTT.

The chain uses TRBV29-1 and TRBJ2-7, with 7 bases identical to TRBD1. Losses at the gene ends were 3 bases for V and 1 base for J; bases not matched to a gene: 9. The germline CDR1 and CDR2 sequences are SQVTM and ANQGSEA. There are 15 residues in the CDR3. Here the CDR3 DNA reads TGCAGCGTTGATAACAGGGGATTGGGATCCTACGAGCAGTACTTC. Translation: CSVDNRGLGSYEQYF.

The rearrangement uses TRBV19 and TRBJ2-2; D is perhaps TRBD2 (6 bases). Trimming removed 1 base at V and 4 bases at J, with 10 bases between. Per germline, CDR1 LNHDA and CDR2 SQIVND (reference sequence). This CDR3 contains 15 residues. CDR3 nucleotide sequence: TGTGCCAGTAGTATAGTGCAGGGAGGCACCGGGGAGCTGTTTTTT. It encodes CASSIVQGGTGELFF.

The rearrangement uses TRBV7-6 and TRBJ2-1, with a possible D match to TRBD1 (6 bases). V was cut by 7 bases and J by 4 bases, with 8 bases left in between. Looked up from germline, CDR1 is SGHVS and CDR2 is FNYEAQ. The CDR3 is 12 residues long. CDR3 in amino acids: CASNQGYNEQFF. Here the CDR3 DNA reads TGTGCCAGCAATCAGGGGTACAATGAGCAGTTCTTC.

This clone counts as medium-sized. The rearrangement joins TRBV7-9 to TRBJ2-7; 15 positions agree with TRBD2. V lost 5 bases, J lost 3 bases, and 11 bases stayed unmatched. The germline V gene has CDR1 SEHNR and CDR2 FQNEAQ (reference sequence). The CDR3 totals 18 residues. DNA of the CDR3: TGTGCCAGCAGCCTAAAGGGACTAGCGGGAGGTTACCTCTACGAGCAGTACTTC. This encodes CASSLKGLAGGYLYEQYF.

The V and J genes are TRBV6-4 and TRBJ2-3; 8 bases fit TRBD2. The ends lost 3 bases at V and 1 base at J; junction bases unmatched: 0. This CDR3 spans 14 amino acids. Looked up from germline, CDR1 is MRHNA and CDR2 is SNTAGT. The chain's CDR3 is CASSEAGGTDTQYF. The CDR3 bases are TGTGCCAGCAGTGAAGCGGGGGGCACAGATACGCAGTATTTT.

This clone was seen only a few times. As DNA, the CDR3 is TGTGCCAGCAGCTTACAAGGCATATCAGGCGAGCAGTACTTC. Its protein product is CASSLQGISGEQYF. The rearrangement links TRBV7-3 to TRBJ2-7; no firm D call. V was shortened by 2 bases and J by 6 bases, with 14 bases between the two germline ends. The CDR3 consists of 14 residues. Germline assignment: CDR1 SGHTA and CDR2 FQGTGA.

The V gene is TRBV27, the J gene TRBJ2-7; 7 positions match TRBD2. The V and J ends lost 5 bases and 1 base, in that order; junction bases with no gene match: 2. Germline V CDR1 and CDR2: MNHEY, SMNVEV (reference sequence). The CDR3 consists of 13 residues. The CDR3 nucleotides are TGTGCCAGCAGTCGAGCGGGGTCCTACGAGCAGTACTTC. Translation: CASSRAGSYEQYF.

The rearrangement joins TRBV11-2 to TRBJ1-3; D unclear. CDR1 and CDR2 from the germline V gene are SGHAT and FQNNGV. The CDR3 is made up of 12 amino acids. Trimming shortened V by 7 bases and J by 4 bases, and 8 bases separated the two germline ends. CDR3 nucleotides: TGTGCCAGCACCCCGTTGGGAAACACCATATATTTT. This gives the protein CASTPLGNTIYF.

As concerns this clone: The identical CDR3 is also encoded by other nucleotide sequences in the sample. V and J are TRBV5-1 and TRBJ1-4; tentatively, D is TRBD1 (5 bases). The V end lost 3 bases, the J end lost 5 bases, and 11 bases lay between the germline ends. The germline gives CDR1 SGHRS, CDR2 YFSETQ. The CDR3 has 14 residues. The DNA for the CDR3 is TGCGCCAGCAGCTCAGGACGGGGGAATGAAAAACTGTTTTTT. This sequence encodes CASSSGRGNEKLFF. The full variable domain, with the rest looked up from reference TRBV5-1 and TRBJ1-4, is KAGVTQTPRYLIKTRGQQVTLSCSPISGHRSVSWYQQTPGQGLQFLFEYFSETQRNKGNFPGRFSGRQFSNSRSEMNVSTLELGDSALYLCASSSGRGNEKLFFGSGTQLSVL.

This chain's CDR3 is CASSTGTYEQYF. In nucleotides, the CDR3 is TGTGCCAGCAGCACAGGAACCTACGAGCAGTACTTC. The V call is TRBV5-4, the J call TRBJ2-5; weak D call: TRBD1 (5 bases). The J call may not be correct, given that the DNA end is closer to TRBJ2-7. Germline V gives CDR1 SGHNT, CDR2 YYREEE (reference sequence). The CDR3 runs 12 residues.

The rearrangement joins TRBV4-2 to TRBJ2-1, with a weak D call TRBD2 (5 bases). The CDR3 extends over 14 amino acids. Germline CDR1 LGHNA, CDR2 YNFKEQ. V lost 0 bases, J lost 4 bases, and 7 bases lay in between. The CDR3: CASSQETGYNEQFF. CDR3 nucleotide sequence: TGTGCCAGCAGCCAAGAAACGGGATACAATGAGCAGTTCTTC.

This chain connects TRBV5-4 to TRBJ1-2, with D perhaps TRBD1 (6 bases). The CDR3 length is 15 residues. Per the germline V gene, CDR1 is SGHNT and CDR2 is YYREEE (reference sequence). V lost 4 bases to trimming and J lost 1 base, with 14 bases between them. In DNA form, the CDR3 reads TGTGCCAGCAGCGTCGGGACACGGAGTAACTATGGCTACACCTTC. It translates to CASSVGTRSNYGYTF.

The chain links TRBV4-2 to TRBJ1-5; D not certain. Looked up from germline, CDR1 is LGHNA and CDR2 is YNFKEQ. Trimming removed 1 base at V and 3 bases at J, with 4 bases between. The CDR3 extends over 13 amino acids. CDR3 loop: CASSQAINQPQHF. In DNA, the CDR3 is TGTGCCAGCAGCCAAGCTATCAATCAGCCCCAGCATTTT.

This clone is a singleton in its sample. The CDR3 DNA sequence: TGTGCCAGCTCATCCGGACAGGGGAGCTCTGGAAACACCATATATTTT. It is translated as CASSSGQGSSGNTIYF. The chain links TRBV18 to TRBJ1-3, with 9 bases identical to TRBD1. The CDR3 has 16 residues. Trimming removed 5 bases from V and 0 bases from J; junction bases left unmatched: 5. CDR1 and CDR2 from the germline V gene are KGHSH and LQKENI. Drawing the rest from reference TRBV18 and TRBJ1-3, the complete variable domain is NAGVMQNPRHLVRRRGQEARLRCSPMKGHSHVYWYRQLPEEGLKFMVYLQKENIIDESGMPKERFSAEFPKEGPSILRIQQVVRGDSAAYFCASSSGQGSSGNTIYFGEGSWLTVV.

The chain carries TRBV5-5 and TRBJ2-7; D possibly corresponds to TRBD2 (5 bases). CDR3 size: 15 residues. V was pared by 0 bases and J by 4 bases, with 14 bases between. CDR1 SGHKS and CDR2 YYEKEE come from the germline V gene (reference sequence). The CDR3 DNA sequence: TGTGCCAGCAGCTTGGGGTATACCCGAGGGTACGAGCAGTACTTC. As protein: CASSLGYTRGYEQYF.